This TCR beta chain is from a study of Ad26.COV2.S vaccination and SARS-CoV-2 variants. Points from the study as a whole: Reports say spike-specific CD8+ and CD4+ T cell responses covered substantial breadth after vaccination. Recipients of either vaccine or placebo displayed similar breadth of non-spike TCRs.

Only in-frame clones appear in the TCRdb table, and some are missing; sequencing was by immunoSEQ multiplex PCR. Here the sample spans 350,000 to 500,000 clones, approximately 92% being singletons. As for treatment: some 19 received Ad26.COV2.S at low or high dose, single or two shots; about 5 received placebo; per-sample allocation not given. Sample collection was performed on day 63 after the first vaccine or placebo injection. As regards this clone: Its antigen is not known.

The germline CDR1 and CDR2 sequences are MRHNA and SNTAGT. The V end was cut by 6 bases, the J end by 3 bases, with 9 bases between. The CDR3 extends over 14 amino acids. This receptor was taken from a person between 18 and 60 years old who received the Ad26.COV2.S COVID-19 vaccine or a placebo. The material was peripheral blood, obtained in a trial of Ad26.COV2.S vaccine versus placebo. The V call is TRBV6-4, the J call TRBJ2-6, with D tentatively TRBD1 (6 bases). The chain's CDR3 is CASSAGVGANVLTF. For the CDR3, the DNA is TGTGCCAGCAGCGCAGGGGTTGGGGCCAACGTCCTGACTTTC.